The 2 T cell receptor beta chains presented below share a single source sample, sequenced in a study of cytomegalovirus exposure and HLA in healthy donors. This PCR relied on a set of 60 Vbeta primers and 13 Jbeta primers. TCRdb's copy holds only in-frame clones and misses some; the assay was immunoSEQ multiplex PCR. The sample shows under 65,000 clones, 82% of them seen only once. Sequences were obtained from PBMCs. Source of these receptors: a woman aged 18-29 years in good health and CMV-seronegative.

The CDR3 sequence: CASRLQGAACEQYF. DNA of the CDR3: TGTGCAAGTCGCTTACAGGGGGCCGCGTGCGAGCAGTACTTC. The gene calls are TRBV12-2 and TRBJ2-7; the DNA was not used to check the table's D call, TRBD1. TRBV12-2 is shown as a pseudogene. This CDR3 region has 14 residues.

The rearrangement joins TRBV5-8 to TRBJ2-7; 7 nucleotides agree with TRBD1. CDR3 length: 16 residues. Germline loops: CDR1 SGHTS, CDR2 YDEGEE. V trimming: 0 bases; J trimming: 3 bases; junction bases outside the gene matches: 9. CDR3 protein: CASSLAPGTVYYEQYF. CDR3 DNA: TGTGCCAGCAGCTTGGCCCCCGGGACAGTCTACTACGAGCAGTACTTC.